A selection of T cell receptor beta chains follows, all from one sample in a study of shared clonotypes between healthy human individuals. Repertoires were generated with immunoSEQ multiplex PCR, while TCRdb's copy carries only in-frame clones and drops some. The sample contains around 700,000 clones, 55% to 75% of which appear only once. Sequenced input: memory CD4+ T cells sorted from blood. The receptors derive from a young woman in good health. Each CDR3 is given with its conserved first and last residue. D genes are given only for firm matches. Part of the rows lack a size; the others show once, few, many or a class for expanded clones.

CDR3 protein | CDR3 DNA | J gene | clone size | V gene | D gene
CASSLVPRGGNTIYF | TGTGCCAGCAGTTTAGTCCCTCGGGGAGGAAACACCATATATTTT | TRBJ1-3 | . | TRBV28 | .
CASSMTPGQGTGELFF | TGCGCCAGCAGTATGACTCCGGGACAGGGGACCGGGGAGCTGTTTTTT | TRBJ2-2 | . | TRBV5-1 | TRBD1
CASSLYPPSGSNQPQHF | TGTGCCAGCAGTTTATATCCCCCTAGCGGATCCAATCAGCCCCAGCATTTT | TRBJ1-5 | . | TRBV27 | .
CASSYSQGIGYGYTF | TGTGCCAGCAGTTACTCGCAGGGGATTGGATATGGCTACACCTTC | TRBJ1-2 | . | TRBV6-5 | .
CASSLAGTGAYEQYF | TGTGCCAGCAGTTTAGCAGGGACAGGAGCCTACGAGCAGTACTTC | TRBJ2-7 | . | TRBV27 | TRBD1
CASSLTWRTEAFF | TGTGCCAGCAGCTTAACGTGGAGAACTGAAGCTTTCTTT | TRBJ1-1 | . | TRBV7-3 | .
CASSIQGVGQPQHF | TGTGCCAGTAGTATACAGGGGGTCGGCCAGCCCCAGCATTTT | TRBJ1-5 | . | TRBV19 | TRBD1
CASSRSPKETQYF | TGTGCCAGCAGTCGATCTCCTAAAGAGACCCAGTACTTC | TRBJ2-5 | . | TRBV27 | .
CASSFAENSNQPQHF | TGTGCCAGCAGTTTTGCGGAGAATAGCAATCAGCCCCAGCATTTT | TRBJ1-5 | . | TRBV27 | .
CASTSLSGTEAFF | TGTGCCAGCACCTCTCTAAGTGGGACTGAAGCTTTCTTT | TRBJ1-1 | . | TRBV7-9 | .
CASSEAVGSYYGYTF | TGTGCCAGCAGTGAAGCGGTGGGGAGTTACTATGGCTACACCTTC | TRBJ1-2 | few | TRBV6-1 | .
CASSQGPTGNYGYTF | TGTGCCAGCAGCCAGGGGCCGACGGGGAACTATGGCTACACCTTC | TRBJ1-2 | few | TRBV4-2 | .
CASSPQGGGEKLFF | TGTGCCAGTAGTCCCCAGGGAGGTGGTGAAAAACTGTTTTTT | TRBJ1-4 | . | TRBV19 | .
CASTTGPTYEQYF | TGTGCCAGCACTACAGGTCCGACCTACGAGCAGTACTTC | TRBJ2-7 | . | TRBV28 | .
CASSLLLGGSGNTIYF | TGTGCCAGCAGCTTACTTTTGGGGGGTTCTGGAAACACCATATATTTT | TRBJ1-3 | . | TRBV7-6 | .